Detailed here is one T cell receptor beta chain. Its specificity is not known. An approximately 120-subject validation cohort, separate from the approximately 610-subject first cohort, supplied the donors. Sequencing was performed with immunoSEQ multiplex PCR; in TCRdb, only in-frame clones are kept and a portion is missing. The table includes more than 90,000 clones, about 84% detected once. CDR1 and CDR2 (germline): SGDLS, YYNGEE. The CDR3 has 16 amino acids. J was trimmed by 0 bases and V by 4 bases; bases with no gene match: 4. The sample belongs to a study of cytomegalovirus exposure and HLA in healthy donors. Overall study results and limits: 164 TCR beta chains were listed as cytomegalovirus-associated.

The TCR sequence derives from a man between 18 and 29 years old in good health and CMV-seronegative. Specimen: PBMCs. This chain links TRBV9 with TRBJ2-3; 11 bases are a match to TRBD2. Written as DNA, the CDR3 is TGTGCCAGCAGCATCCTAGCGGGGGGTAGCACAGATACGCAGTATTTT. Translated: CASSILAGGSTDTQYF.